One and the same sample provided the 8 T cell receptor beta chains below, sequenced in a study of cytomegalovirus exposure and HLA in healthy donors. Assay used: immunoSEQ multiplex PCR; TCRdb lists only in-frame clones, some missing. This repertoire shows some 190,000 clones, roughly 82% found once; its top ten account for roughly 1.5%. Input material: PBMCs. The receptors derive from a woman under 30 in good health and CMV-seronegative.

The chain recombines TRBV25-1 with TRBJ2-5; D uncertain. This CDR3 has 13 residues. The ends were cut back, 3 bases at V and 8 bases at J, with 13 bases in the middle. CDR1 MGHDK and CDR2 SYGVNS come from the germline V gene. The CDR3 DNA reads as TGTGCCAGCAGTGACCTTGGCCGTATCACCCAGTACTTC. Its protein product is CASSDLGRITQYF.

The rearrangement links TRBV7-2 to TRBJ2-7, with a possible D match to TRBD2 (5 bases). In germline, CDR1 is SGHTA, CDR2 FQGNSA. V gave up 5 bases and J gave up 0 bases, with 14 bases separating them. The CDR3 runs 15 residues. This chain's CDR3 is CASSPTSHDSYEQYF. CDR3 DNA: TGTGCCAGCAGCCCCACTAGTCACGACTCCTACGAGCAGTACTTC.

V is TRBV7-9 and J is TRBJ1-4; D not resolved. Germline lookup yields CDR1 SEHNR and CDR2 FQNEAQ (reference sequence). The CDR3 is 15 residues long. V lost 2 bases to trimming and J lost 0 bases, with 7 bases between them. The CDR3 region has the DNA TGTGCCAGCAGCTTATTAATCCCAACTAATGAAAAACTGTTTTTT. Translating gives CASSLLIPTNEKLFF.

Comments on this clone: Other nucleotide sequences from this sample produce the same CDR3. Here the CDR3 reads CASSLGQGSYNEQFF. In nucleotides, the CDR3 is TGCGCCAGCAGCCTAGGACAGGGGTCCTACAATGAGCAGTTCTTC. The rearrangement links TRBV5-1 to TRBJ2-1; the match to TRBD1 covers 9 bases. This CDR3 region has 15 residues. After removal of 4 bases from V and 1 base from J, the junction contained 3 bases not matched to a gene. Germline V lookup: CDR1 SGHRS, CDR2 YFSETQ.

CDR3: CASSLGSNMGPNQPQHF. The CDR3 nucleotides read TGTGCCAGCAGCTTGGGGTCCAACATGGGGCCGAATCAGCCCCAGCATTTT. The V and J genes are TRBV5-6 and TRBJ1-5; D possibly corresponds to TRBD1 (5 bases). The germline V gene has CDR1 SGHDT and CDR2 YYEEEE. V shed 0 bases and J shed 4 bases, with 17 bases lying between them. CDR3 length: 17 amino acids.

The chain links TRBV5-4 to TRBJ2-1, with 14 bases matching TRBD2. This CDR3 is built from 18 residues. Looked up from germline, CDR1 is SGHNT and CDR2 is YYREEE (reference sequence). V trimming: 0 bases; J trimming: 3 bases; junction bases outside the gene matches: 5. The DNA for the CDR3 is TGTGCCAGCAGCTTGGGACTAGCGGGGGGGCCAGACTACAATGAGCAGTTCTTC. Translation gives CASSLGLAGGPDYNEQFF.

V is TRBV7-6 and J is TRBJ2-5, with 8 bases fitting TRBD1. This CDR3 has 16 amino acids. Germline V gene lookup returns CDR1 SGHVS and CDR2 FNYEAQ. V lost 1 base to trimming and J lost 4 bases; unmatched junction nucleotides: 8. CDR3 amino acids: CASSLGRQGLAETQYF. In DNA, the CDR3 is TGTGCCAGCAGCTTAGGACGACAGGGGTTGGCAGAGACCCAGTACTTC.

The chain carries TRBV5-6 and TRBJ2-7; 7 bases align to TRBD1. Germline assignment: CDR1 SGHDT and CDR2 YYEEEE. This CDR3 region has 15 residues. V lost 4 bases, J lost 2 bases, and 9 bases stayed unmatched. Here the CDR3 DNA reads TGTGCCAGCAGCGAAGGACAGGACCCAACCTACGAGCAGTACTTC. Encoded protein: CASSEGQDPTYEQYF.